One and the same sample provided the 23 T cell receptor beta chains below, sequenced in a study of cytomegalovirus exposure and HLA in healthy donors. Primers: 60 Vbeta forward and 13 Jbeta reverse. The protocol was immunoSEQ multiplex PCR, while the TCRdb copy is restricted to in-frame clones and leaves out a portion. The sample yields more than 90,000 clones, about 61% seen once. The sequenced material came from PBMCs. The source is a woman in her thirties in good health and CMV-seronegative.

A few counts support this clone. The genes are TRBV29-1 and TRBJ2-7; D possibly corresponds to TRBD2 (6 bases). This CDR3 region has 15 residues. V gave up 4 bases and J gave up 2 bases, with 18 bases separating them. Germline-derived CDR1 and CDR2 are SQVTM and ANQGSEA. The CDR3 loop is CSVVKVQGGPYEQYF. CDR3 DNA: TGCAGCGTTGTAAAGGTCCAGGGAGGCCCCTACGAGCAGTACTTC.

The rearrangement uses TRBV5-1 and TRBJ1-4, with a tentative D call TRBD1 (5 bases). Trimming pared 2 bases from V and 4 bases from J, leaving 21 bases between. The germline CDR1 and CDR2 sequences are SGHRS and YFSETQ. The CDR3 covers 18 residues. This chain's CDR3 is CASSFWGLSTEINEKLFF. The CDR3 nucleotides read TGCGCCAGCAGCTTCTGGGGCCTTAGTACAGAAATTAATGAAAAACTGTTTTTT.

V and J are TRBV28 and TRBJ1-2; D gene uncertain. CDR1 and CDR2 (germline): MDHEN, SYDVKM. The CDR3 loop spans 14 amino acids. The ends were cut back, 4 bases at V and 4 bases at J, with 13 bases in the middle. The CDR3 region is CASSSSGAGYGYTF. CDR3 DNA sequence: TGTGCCAGCAGTTCATCGGGCGCGGGCTATGGCTACACCTTC.

V gene TRBV7-3 combines with J gene TRBJ2-1; 7 bases fit TRBD1. The germline gives CDR1 SGHTA, CDR2 FQGTGA. With 2 bases clipped from V and 5 bases from J, the junction kept 3 bases outside the gene matches. CDR3 length: 14 amino acids. CDR3 coding DNA: TGTGCCAGCAGCTTAGACAGGGCTAACAATGAGCAGTTCTTC. This translates into CASSLDRANNEQFF.

This rearrangement joins TRBV2 to TRBJ2-3; D gene ambiguous. CDR3 length: 14 residues. Trimming left V 1 base short and J 2 bases short, with 7 bases between. Germline CDR1 is SNHLY and CDR2 is FYNNEI. The CDR3 DNA sequence: TGTGCCAGCAGTGAAGATTTATTCACAGATACGCAGTATTTT. It yields the protein CASSEDLFTDTQYF.

This clone was counted a few times. The genes are TRBV27 and TRBJ2-4, with 10 bases that match TRBD1. Germline assignment: CDR1 MNHEY and CDR2 SMNVEV (reference sequence). V was clipped by 4 bases and J by 5 bases; unmatched bases: 5. The CDR3 spans 15 residues. This CDR3 is CASSSRQGAENIQYF. CDR3 DNA sequence: TGTGCCAGCAGTTCTCGACAGGGGGCGGAAAACATTCAGTACTTC.

This chain joins TRBV7-2 and TRBJ1-2, with 9 bases fitting TRBD1. J gave up 7 bases and V 4 bases, and 7 bases lay outside the gene matches. Germline V gives CDR1 SGHTA, CDR2 FQGNSA. The CDR3 totals 14 residues. The CDR3 sequence: CASSSTGGAGGYTF. The CDR3 bases are TGTGCCAGCAGCTCCACAGGGGGCGCGGGTGGCTACACCTTC.

This chain uses TRBV10-3 with TRBJ1-2; no reliable D call. V lost 0 bases to trimming and J lost 3 bases, with 5 bases between them. Germline CDR1 is ENHRY and CDR2 is SYGVKD. The CDR3 length is 13 residues. CDR3 DNA sequence: TGTGCCATCAGTGAGTCTGCGGACTATGGCTACACCTTC. Translated: CAISESADYGYTF.

The CDR3: CASSEEISGSTEQYF. CDR3 bases: TGTGCCAGCAGTGAAGAGATTAGCGGGAGCACCGAGCAGTACTTC. The chain links TRBV6-1 to TRBJ2-5; 9 positions match TRBD2. The J call may be mistaken, given a closer DNA end match to TRBJ2-7. The CDR3 extends over 15 amino acids. The germline V gene has CDR1 MNHNS and CDR2 SASEGT.

J is TRBJ2-7 and V is TRBV5-1, with 7 bases aligning to TRBD2. Germline CDR1 and CDR2: SGHRS and YFSETQ. CDR3 length equals 15 residues. Trimming at V came to 0 bases and at J to 2 bases, leaving 5 bases not matched to a gene. The CDR3 coding sequence is TGCGCCAGCAGCTTGGGGGGGGGTCAAGCCTACGAGCAGTACTTC. This translates into CASSLGGGQAYEQYF.

This clone has more than one count but fewer than ten. The chain joins TRBV7-9 to TRBJ2-7; no reliable D call. Germline loops: CDR1 SEHNR, CDR2 FQNEAQ (reference sequence). V lost 1 base and J lost 12, with 13 bases in between. The CDR3 runs 12 residues. This chain's CDR3 is CASSLGHQVLYF. DNA for the CDR3: TGTGCCAGCAGCTTAGGCCACCAGGTATTGTACTTC.

The chain has TRBV5-1 and TRBJ2-6; D ambiguous. The germline gives CDR1 SGHRS, CDR2 YFSETQ. The CDR3 is made up of 15 amino acids. V was pared by 0 bases and J by 0 bases, with 4 bases between. CDR3 in amino acids: CASSLGHSGANVLTF. The CDR3 nucleotides read TGCGCCAGCAGCTTGGGACACTCTGGGGCCAACGTCCTGACTTTC.

The V call is TRBV19, the J call TRBJ1-2; no firm D call. CDR3 length: 13 residues. V gave up 5 bases and J gave up 8 bases, with 15 bases separating them. The germline gives CDR1 LNHDA, CDR2 SQIVND (reference sequence). The CDR3 loop is CASSPGFEGGYTF. The DNA for the CDR3 is TGTGCCAGTAGTCCGGGGTTTGAGGGAGGCTACACCTTC.

This clone has only a few counts. CDR3 nucleotides: TGTGCCAGCAGTTTAACAGGGGGCGCTCACTATGGCTACACCTTC. Its protein is CASSLTGGAHYGYTF. The chain has TRBV28 and TRBJ1-2, with 9 bases fitting TRBD1. J was trimmed by 3 bases and V by 2 bases; bases with no gene match: 4. The CDR3 covers 15 residues. The germline gives CDR1 MDHEN, CDR2 SYDVKM.

Only one count was recorded for this clone. The genes are TRBV5-1 and TRBJ2-7, with D perhaps TRBD2 (5 bases). The CDR3 length is 14 residues. V was cut by 5 bases and J by 2 bases, with 14 bases left in between. Germline assignment: CDR1 SGHRS and CDR2 YFSETQ. The CDR3 here is CASRTAGPAYEQYF. CDR3 DNA sequence: TGCGCCAGCAGGACGGCGGGTCCAGCCTACGAGCAGTACTTC.

The rearrangement joins TRBV2 to TRBJ2-5; TRBD1 matches at 7 bases. The germline V gene has CDR1 SNHLY and CDR2 FYNNEI. V lost 3 bases, J lost 5 bases, and 3 bases stayed unmatched. This CDR3 contains 13 residues. CDR3 loop: CASSDDRAETQYF. Here the CDR3 DNA reads TGTGCCAGCAGTGACGACAGGGCGGAGACCCAGTACTTC.

This clone was seen more than once but under ten times. This rearrangement joins TRBV12-1 to TRBJ1-5; the table's TRBD1 call for D was not verified on the DNA. TRBV12-1 is designated a pseudogene. This CDR3 has 16 amino acids. The CDR3 protein is CASSLYPGQSNQPQHF. CDR3 DNA sequence: TGTGCCAGCAGCTTGTACCCAGGACAGAGCAATCAGCCCCAGCATTTT.

The V gene is TRBV15, the J gene TRBJ2-5, with 7 bases identical to TRBD2. The V segment lost 5 bases and the J segment 5 bases; nucleotides outside the gene matches: 14. The CDR3 spans 16 residues. The germline CDR1 and CDR2 sequences are LNHNV and YYDKDF (reference sequence). CDR3 coding DNA: TGTGCCACCAGCCCTACGGAGCGGGATCGGTCGGAGACCCAGTACTTC. Translation gives CATSPTERDRSETQYF.

V usage is TRBV6-5 and J usage is TRBJ2-5; 8 bases fit TRBD2. The germline V gene has CDR1 MNHEY and CDR2 SVGAGI. Germline trimming cut 8 bases from V and 6 bases from J; bases unmatched to any gene: 5. This CDR3 is 12 amino acids long. DNA of the CDR3: TGTGCCAGCGGGACTAGTGGAAAGACCCAGTACTTC. Translating it yields CASGTSGKTQYF.

The sample holds a few counts of this clone. The rearrangement joins TRBV6-1 to TRBJ1-5; 9 nucleotides match TRBD1. The CDR3 spans 14 residues. Germline CDR1 MNHNS, CDR2 SASEGT. Trimming took 7 bases from V and 7 from J; bases not matched to a gene: 8. CDR3 sequence reads: CASTPTGGMQPQHF. The CDR3 DNA reads TGTGCCAGCACACCTACAGGGGGCATGCAGCCCCAGCATTTT.

The rearrangement uses TRBV7-6 and TRBJ2-7; D may be TRBD1 (5 bases). Germline CDR1 SGHVS, CDR2 FNYEAQ. The CDR3 spans 13 residues. Deletions cut 1 base from V and 5 bases from J, with 9 bases between. The DNA of the CDR3 is TGTGCCAGCAGCTTAGGGCCAGGGAACGAGCAGTACTTC. Amino acids: CASSLGPGNEQYF.

This clone was detected only a few times. The rearrangement uses TRBV10-3 and TRBJ1-1, with D perhaps TRBD1 (5 bases). Germline-derived CDR1 and CDR2 are ENHRY and SYGVKD. This CDR3 has 15 residues. The V end lost 10 bases, the J end lost 2 bases, and 20 bases lay between the germline ends. This CDR3 is CATKAGPASNTEAFF. The CDR3 DNA follows: TGTGCCACAAAAGCGGGGCCAGCCTCAAACACTGAAGCTTTCTTT.

V usage is TRBV6-6 and J usage is TRBJ1-2; 10 nucleotides agree with TRBD1. The V gene's germline CDR1 is MNHNY and CDR2 SVGAGI (reference sequence). The CDR3 extends over 13 amino acids. Trimming took 5 bases from V and 8 from J; bases not matched to a gene: 5. DNA of the CDR3: TGTGCCAGCAGTCGTGGACAGGGGGGGGGCTACACCTTC. Translating gives CASSRGQGGGYTF.